Listed here are 16 T cell receptor beta chains from one sample, sequenced in a study of T cells in Graves' hyperthyroidism and ophthalmopathy. RNA transcripts were the template for amplifying TCR beta CDR3 regions. First-round RT-PCR with HTBI primers amplified the TCR CDR3 region. TCRdb re-called the multiplex PCR reads through MiXCR, storing one row per CDR3 protein. The sample has 650,000 to 750,000 distinct CDR3 sequences, less than 15% seen once. Sequencing was carried out using blood. The source of these receptors is a woman aged 18 to 35 with Graves' hyperthyroidism.

This clonotype was seen repeatedly, ten times or more. V usage is TRBV3-1 and J usage is TRBJ2-1; tentative D call: TRBD2 (5 bases). CDR1 is LGHDT, CDR2 YNNKEL, per germline (reference sequence). V lost 1 base and J 13 bases, leaving 14 bases between the germline ends. The length of the CDR3 is 13 residues. For the CDR3, the DNA is TGTGCCAGCAGCCAAGGATATTCGGGGTATCAGTTCTTC. This codes for CASSQGYSGYQFF.

This clonotype was observed a single time. The rearrangement uses TRBV11-2 and TRBJ2-7; 10 bases agree with TRBD1. The V gene end was trimmed by 4 bases and the J gene end by 5 bases; junction bases not matched to a gene: 8. CDR3 length: 15 amino acids. Germline-derived CDR1 and CDR2 are SGHAT and FQNNGV. CDR3 bases: TGTGCCAGCAGCTCCCTCTGGGACAGGGGCAACGAGCAGTACTTC. Its translation: CASSSLWDRGNEQYF.

This clonotype occurred many times. This chain joins TRBV11-2 and TRBJ2-7; tentatively, D is TRBD2 (5 bases). The V gene's germline CDR1 is SGHAT and CDR2 FQNNGV. Between the trimmed V and J ends, which lost 6 bases and 6 bases, there was a span of 12 bases. The CDR3 has 12 residues. This CDR3 is CASRDERTEQYF. Written as DNA, the CDR3 is TGTGCCAGCAGGGATGAGCGGACCGAGCAGTACTTC.

This clonotype turned up a few times. The chain recombines TRBV6-8 with TRBJ2-7; 9 bases are a match to TRBD1. Germline CDR1 and CDR2: MNHGY and SAAAGT. The CDR3 is made up of 14 amino acids. V shed 2 bases and J 3 bases; nucleotides not matched to a gene: 2. CDR3 DNA: TGTGCCAGCAGTTACCTGGGACAGGGCTACGAGCAGTACTTC. Translating it yields CASSYLGQGYEQYF.

This clonotype has just a few counts. V gene TRBV27 combines with J gene TRBJ2-1; 7 bases map to TRBD2. V trimming: 3 bases; J trimming: 4 bases; junction bases outside the gene matches: 9. From germline, CDR1 is MNHEY and CDR2 SMNVEV (reference sequence). The CDR3 runs 16 residues. CDR3 nucleotides: TGTGCCAGCAGTTTCATAGGGGAGGGGACTTACAATGAGCAGTTCTTC. It yields the protein CASSFIGEGTYNEQFF.

This chain uses TRBV10-3 with TRBJ2-7; D gene ambiguous. From germline, CDR1 is ENHRY and CDR2 SYGVKD. The germline V and J ends were trimmed by 0 bases and 4 bases, with 10 bases remaining between them. The CDR3 length is 14 residues. In DNA, the CDR3 is TGTGCCATCAGTGAGTCGTTAGGGTCTTACGAGCAGTACTTC. It codes for CAISESLGSYEQYF.

This clonotype has a handful of counts. The rearrangement joins TRBV4-1 to TRBJ2-5; D is tentatively TRBD1 or TRBD2 (7 bases each). V lost 0 bases and J lost 6, with 17 bases in between. Germline assignment: CDR1 MGHRA and CDR2 YSYEKL. This CDR3 comprises 16 residues. For the CDR3, the DNA is TGCGCCAGCAGCCAAGACTCAGGGGGAGGGCTAAAGACCCAGTACTTC. As protein: CASSQDSGGGLKTQYF.

The chain has TRBV12-3 or TRBV12-4 and TRBJ2-1, with D possibly being TRBD2 (6 bases). V was shortened by 3 bases and J by 2 bases, with 14 bases between the two germline ends. CDR3 length equals 16 residues. CDR3 loop: CASSFIGGAAYNEQFF. The CDR3 DNA reads TGTGCCAGCAGTTTTATCGGGGGAGCGGCCTACAATGAGCAGTTCTTC.

Comment on this clonotype: A much larger clone differs by one base, so this may be a read error. Since the CDR3 does not end with the conserved phenylalanine or tryptophan, this likely comes from a read error. The rearrangement joins TRBV28 to TRBJ2-7, with no clear D. This CDR3 comprises 17 residues. Germline CDR1 and CDR2: MDHEN and SYDVKM. V was pared by 2 bases and J by 0 bases, with 17 bases between. CDR3 nucleotide sequence: TGTGCCAGCAGTTTACGGTCGTGGCAGCGAAGCTCCTACGAGCAGTACCTC. This codes for CASSLRSWQRSSYEQYL.

This clonotype was seen more than once but under ten times. The chain combines TRBV2 with TRBJ1-1, with TRBD1 matching 7 bases. V was pared by 4 bases and J by 4 bases, with 9 bases of the junction left unmatched. The CDR3 consists of 15 residues. From germline, CDR1 is SNHLY and CDR2 FYNNEI. CDR3 residues: CASSGYRGAGTEAFF. The CDR3 DNA reads as TGTGCCAGCAGTGGCTACAGGGGCGCGGGCACTGAAGCTTTCTTT.

V usage is TRBV20-1 and J usage is TRBJ2-3, with 9 bases fitting TRBD2. From germline, CDR1 is DFQATT and CDR2 SNEGSKA (reference sequence). J gave up 7 bases and V 1 base, and 12 bases lay outside the gene matches. CDR3 length: 16 residues. CDR3 sequence reads: CSARVANSGSVNTQYF. The CDR3 DNA sequence: TGCAGTGCTAGAGTAGCGAATAGCGGGAGCGTGAATACGCAGTATTTT.

This clonotype was counted at least ten times. The chain carries TRBV12-3 or TRBV12-4 and TRBJ2-1, with 7 bases fitting TRBD2. J lost 1 base, V lost 3 bases, and 3 bases had no gene match. The CDR3 loop spans 15 amino acids. In DNA, the CDR3 is TGTGCCAGCAGTTTCTTGGGGGGGTCCTACAATGAGCAGTTCTTC. This sequence encodes CASSFLGGSYNEQFF.

This clonotype was observed at least ten times. The V call is TRBV18, the J call TRBJ1-1, with D perhaps matching TRBD1 (5 bases). The germline V gene has CDR1 KGHSH and CDR2 LQKENI. CDR3 size: 15 residues. The V gene lost 1 base and the J gene lost 1 base, with 10 bases spanning the gap. The CDR3 region is CASSPLGPTNTEAFF. The CDR3, as DNA: TGTGCCAGCTCACCACTGGGACCTACGAACACTGAAGCTTTCTTT. The whole variable domain, filled in from reference TRBV18 and TRBJ1-1, reads NAGVMQNPRHLVRRRGQEARLRCSPMKGHSHVYWYRQLPEEGLKFMVYLQKENIIDESGMPKERFSAEFPKEGPSILRIQQVVRGDSAAYFCASSPLGPTNTEAFFGQGTRLTVV.

In this sample, this clonotype turned up many times. This rearrangement joins TRBV10-3 to TRBJ2-3; 7 nucleotides align to TRBD1. The CDR3 is 12 residues long. With 10 bases clipped from V and 4 bases from J, the junction kept 5 bases outside the gene matches. Germline CDR1 ENHRY, CDR2 SYGVKD. The CDR3 sequence is CATRQGADTQYF. For the CDR3, the DNA is TGTGCCACCCGACAGGGCGCAGATACGCAGTATTTT.

The rearrangement uses TRBV20-1 and TRBJ1-4, with a weak D call TRBD1 (6 bases). The CDR3 loop spans 15 amino acids. V lost 3 bases and J 7 bases, leaving 18 bases between the germline ends. CDR1 DFQATT and CDR2 SNEGSKA come from the germline V gene (reference sequence). The CDR3 loop is CSASRKGGGVEKLFF. CDR3 DNA sequence: TGCAGTGCTAGCCGTAAGGGGGGGGGGGTTGAAAAACTGTTTTTT.

This clonotype came up many times. The chain couples TRBV7-9 to TRBJ2-7, with 9 bases that match TRBD1. Germline lookup yields CDR1 SEHNR and CDR2 FQNEAQ (reference sequence). This CDR3 has 15 residues. Germline trimming cut 6 bases from V and 1 base from J; bases unmatched to any gene: 7. The CDR3 spells CASSLPGTGSYEQYF. The CDR3 nucleotides read TGTGCCAGCAGTCTACCCGGGACAGGGTCCTACGAGCAGTACTTC.